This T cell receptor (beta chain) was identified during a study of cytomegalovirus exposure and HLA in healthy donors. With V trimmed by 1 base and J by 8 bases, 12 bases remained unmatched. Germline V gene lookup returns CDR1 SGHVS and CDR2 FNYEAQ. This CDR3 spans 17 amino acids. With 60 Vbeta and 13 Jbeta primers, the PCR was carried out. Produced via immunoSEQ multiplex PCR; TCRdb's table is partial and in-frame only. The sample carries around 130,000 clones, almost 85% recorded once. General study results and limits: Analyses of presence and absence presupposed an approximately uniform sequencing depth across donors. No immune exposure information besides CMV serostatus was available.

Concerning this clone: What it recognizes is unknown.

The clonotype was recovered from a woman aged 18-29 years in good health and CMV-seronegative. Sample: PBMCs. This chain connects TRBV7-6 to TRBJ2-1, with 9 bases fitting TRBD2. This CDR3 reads CASSLGKGLAILDEQFF. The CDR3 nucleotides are TGTGCCAGCAGCTTAGGGAAGGGACTAGCAATCTTGGATGAGCAGTTCTTC.